The 10 T cell receptor beta chains given below trace back to one sample, sequenced in a study of blood T cell repertoires in COVID-19. The table came from immunoSEQ multiplex PCR; TCRdb's copy has only in-frame clones and leaves some out. This repertoire shows 650,000 to 800,000 clones, 85% to 90% found once; its top ten account for about 0.26%. Material for sequencing was peripheral blood. Every receptor here comes from a woman in her late teens or twenties with acute or convalescent COVID-19.

The chain has TRBV6-5 and TRBJ2-3, with D possibly TRBD1 on 6 matching bases. Germline V lookup: CDR1 MNHEY, CDR2 SVGAGI. V was cut by 7 bases and J by 4 bases, with 9 bases left in between. This CDR3 contains 12 residues. The CDR3: CASKAGADTQYF. As DNA, the CDR3 is TGTGCCAGCAAGGCAGGGGCAGATACGCAGTATTTT.

The CDR3 sequence: CSASLGTSNYGYTF. The CDR3 region has the DNA TGCAGTGCTAGTTTAGGGACTTCTAACTATGGCTACACCTTC. The chain has TRBV20-1 and TRBJ1-2; maybe TRBD1 (5 bases). Trimming shortened V by 3 bases and J by 0 bases, and 11 bases separated the two germline ends. Germline V gene data show CDR1 as DFQATT and CDR2 as SNEGSKA (reference sequence). The CDR3 length is 14 residues.

The genes are TRBV23-1 and TRBJ1-1; the match to TRBD1 covers 9 bases. TRBV23-1 belongs to the ORF category, with a function that is uncertain. The CDR3 covers 15 residues. J was trimmed by 5 bases and V by 4 bases; bases with no gene match: 8. The DNA of the CDR3 is TGCGCCAGCAGTCCACGGGGACAGGGATGTACTGAAGCTTTCTTT. This translates into CASSPRGQGCTEAFF.

V is TRBV19 and J is TRBJ2-4; possibly TRBD1 for D (5 bases). CDR1 and CDR2 from the germline V gene are LNHDA and SQIVND (reference sequence). V was shortened by 4 bases and J by 0 bases, with 10 bases between the two germline ends. The CDR3 runs 15 residues. For the CDR3, the DNA is TGTGCCAGTAGTACGGCAGGGAAAGCCAAAAACATTCAGTACTTC. It encodes CASSTAGKAKNIQYF.

The rearrangement uses TRBV18 and TRBJ1-1; 7 bases agree with TRBD1. The J segment lost 3 bases and the V segment lost 6 bases, leaving 4 bases of the junction unmatched. The CDR3 totals 13 residues. Germline V gene data show CDR1 as KGHSH and CDR2 as LQKENI. DNA for the CDR3: TGTGCCAGCTCTCGGGACAGATACACTGAAGCTTTCTTT. Its translation is CASSRDRYTEAFF. Full variable domain (rest looked up from reference TRBV18 and TRBJ1-1): NAGVMQNPRHLVRRRGQEARLRCSPMKGHSHVYWYRQLPEEGLKFMVYLQKENIIDESGMPKERFSAEFPKEGPSILRIQQVVRGDSAAYFCASSRDRYTEAFFGQGTRLTVV.

The chain recombines TRBV10-3 with TRBJ1-2; D perhaps matches TRBD1 (6 bases). This CDR3 spans 14 amino acids. Per the germline V gene, CDR1 is ENHRY and CDR2 is SYGVKD. Trimming shortened V by 5 bases and J by 10 bases, and 20 bases separated the two germline ends. CDR3 coding DNA: TGTGCCATCAGTCAGGGACAAGATACCGGGCTCTACACCTTC. The encoded protein is CAISQGQDTGLYTF.

There are a few counts of this clone. This specimen includes other DNA sequences encoding the same CDR3. The J gene is TRBJ1-1, the V gene TRBV5-1; D remains unclear. Trimming stripped 2 bases from V and 0 bases from J, with 8 bases between. The CDR3 totals 14 residues. Per germline, CDR1 SGHRS and CDR2 YFSETQ. The CDR3 DNA follows: TGCGCCAGCAGCTTAACAGCTATGAACACTGAAGCTTTCTTT. Its translation: CASSLTAMNTEAFF. The variable domain in full, with the rest retrieved from reference TRBV5-1 and TRBJ1-1, is KAGVTQTPRYLIKTRGQQVTLSCSPISGHRSVSWYQQTPGQGLQFLFEYFSETQRNKGNFPGRFSGRQFSNSRSEMNVSTLELGDSALYLCASSLTAMNTEAFFGQGTRLTVV.

V gene TRBV15 combines with J gene TRBJ2-3; 8 bases are shared with TRBD2. Trimming at V came to 0 bases and at J to 4 bases, leaving 6 bases not matched to a gene. This CDR3 comprises 16 residues. Germline values: CDR1 LNHNV, CDR2 YYDKDF (reference sequence). CDR3 nucleotide sequence: TGTGCCACCAGCAGAGATCTTGCGGGAGGAGCAGATACGCAGTATTTT. Its translation is CATSRDLAGGADTQYF.

The chain combines TRBV7-3 with TRBJ1-2; no firm D call. The CDR3 is 13 amino acids. The V end was cut by 1 base, the J end by 5 bases, with 8 bases between. The V gene's germline CDR1 is SGHTA and CDR2 FQGTGA. The CDR3 DNA reads TGTGCCAGCAGCTTAAGTGCCGGGTATGGCTACACCTTC. Protein product: CASSLSAGYGYTF.

The chain combines TRBV2 with TRBJ1-2; D might be TRBD1 (5 bases). V was clipped by 1 base and J by 3 bases, with 12 bases between them. CDR1 and CDR2 from the germline V gene are SNHLY and FYNNEI. There are 15 residues in the CDR3. This chain's CDR3 is CASSEVMGGHYGYTF. CDR3 DNA: TGTGCCAGCAGTGAAGTCATGGGGGGTCACTATGGCTACACCTTC.